Presented here are 22 T cell receptor beta chains from one specimen sequenced in a study of blood T cell repertoires in COVID-19. The table came from immunoSEQ multiplex PCR; TCRdb's copy has only in-frame clones and leaves some out. Among 150,000 to 200,000 clones listed, more than 75% were seen once. Sequencing used peripheral blood. The receptors derive from a woman aged 70-85 years with COVID-19, enrolled during active disease.

This rearrangement joins TRBV7-8 to TRBJ2-7; no clear D. CDR3 size: 13 residues. Trimming cost V 3 bases and J 2 bases, with 8 bases left between them. The germline CDR1 and CDR2 sequences are SGHVS and FQNEAQ. CDR3 sequence: CASSLGRPYEQYF. CDR3 nucleotide sequence: TGTGCCAGCAGCTTGGGCAGACCCTACGAGCAGTACTTC.

The chain couples TRBV7-2 to TRBJ1-1; 9 bases line up with TRBD1. The ends lost 11 bases at V and 0 bases at J; junction bases unmatched: 13. The CDR3 totals 16 residues. Germline CDR1 and CDR2: SGHTA and FQGNSA. This CDR3 is CAGRTGTGPMNTEAFF. CDR3 in DNA: TGTGCCGGGCGAACCGGGACAGGGCCCATGAACACTGAAGCTTTCTTT.

The V and J genes are TRBV5-1 and TRBJ1-5, with TRBD1 identical over 8 bases. J lost 6 bases, V lost 4 bases, and 3 bases had no gene match. CDR3 size: 13 residues. The V gene's germline CDR1 is SGHRS and CDR2 YFSETQ. The CDR3 region has the DNA TGCGCCAGCAGCCCACAGGGGGGTCAGCCCCAGCATTTT. Translation: CASSPQGGQPQHF. The entire variable domain, with the rest obtained from reference TRBV5-1 and TRBJ1-5, is as follows: KAGVTQTPRYLIKTRGQQVTLSCSPISGHRSVSWYQQTPGQGLQFLFEYFSETQRNKGNFPGRFSGRQFSNSRSEMNVSTLELGDSALYLCASSPQGGQPQHFGDGTRLSIL.

The chain links TRBV4-3 to TRBJ2-1, with TRBD2 identical over 10 bases. CDR1 and CDR2 (germline): LGHNA, YSLEER. Trimming removed 1 base from V and 0 bases from J; junction bases left unmatched: 3. This CDR3 comprises 17 residues. The CDR3 coding sequence is TGCGCCAGCAGCCAAGGTAGCGGGAGGTCCTCCTACAATGAGCAGTTCTTC. Translated, it gives CASSQGSGRSSYNEQFF.

CDR3 protein: CSARVHTEAFF. DNA of the CDR3: TGCAGCGCCAGGGTCCACACTGAAGCTTTCTTT. V usage is TRBV29-1 and J usage is TRBJ1-1; D perhaps matches TRBD1 (5 bases). This CDR3 spans 11 amino acids. Germline CDR1 is SQVTM and CDR2 is ANQGSEA. The V and J ends lost 7 bases and 3 bases respectively, with 9 bases between them.

V is TRBV28 and J is TRBJ1-5; a possible D gene is TRBD1 (6 bases). Looked up from germline, CDR1 is MDHEN and CDR2 is SYDVKM. V lost 4 bases and J 0 bases, leaving 13 bases between the germline ends. The CDR3 runs to 16 residues. CDR3 sequence (DNA): TGTGCCAGCAGTTGGGGACAACTCTATAGCAATCAGCCCCAGCATTTT. This encodes CASSWGQLYSNQPQHF.

This chain links TRBV30 with TRBJ2-6, with 8 bases lining up with TRBD1. This CDR3 region has 17 residues. Germline V gene data show CDR1 as GTSNPN and CDR2 as SVGIG (reference sequence). V was clipped by 2 bases and J by 0 bases; unmatched bases: 6. The chain's CDR3 is CAWSPRGLNSGANVLTF. CDR3 bases: TGTGCCTGGAGTCCCAGGGGGCTAAACTCTGGGGCCAACGTCCTGACTTTC.

CDR3 amino acids: CASRPDRAQETQYF. CDR3 bases: TGTGCCAGCAGGCCCGACAGGGCCCAAGAGACCCAGTACTTC. The genes are TRBV28 and TRBJ2-5, with 7 bases that match TRBD1. V lost 6 bases and J lost 1; bases outside the gene matches: 5. Looked up from germline, CDR1 is MDHEN and CDR2 is SYDVKM. This CDR3 contains 14 residues.

This chain links TRBV2 with TRBJ2-3, with 9 bases matching TRBD2. Unmatched junction bases numbered 6, after V lost 6 bases and J lost 2 bases. Germline V gene lookup returns CDR1 SNHLY and CDR2 FYNNEI. This CDR3 is built from 15 residues. The CDR3 sequence is CASSVTSGDTDTQYF. The CDR3 bases are TGTGCCAGCAGCGTGACTAGCGGAGACACAGATACGCAGTATTTT.

The CDR3 loop is CASSFLQGNTIYF. The CDR3 nucleotides are TGTGCCAGCAGCTTTCTACAGGGAAACACCATATATTTT. The chain combines TRBV7-2 with TRBJ1-3; unclear D gene. Per the germline V gene, CDR1 is SGHTA and CDR2 is FQGNSA. This CDR3 is 13 amino acids long. Trimming stripped 3 bases from V and 4 bases from J, with 7 bases between.

The CDR3 DNA sequence: TGTGCCAGCAGTTTGGGGGCACACACTGAAGCTTTCTTT. Its translation: CASSLGAHTEAFF. This chain joins TRBV12-3 or TRBV12-4 and TRBJ1-1, with a possible D match to TRBD1 (6 bases). This CDR3 is built from 13 residues. With 3 bases removed from V and 3 bases from J, the gap between germline ends came to 8 bases.

V is TRBV11-2 and J is TRBJ2-3; D might be TRBD2 (5 bases). Trimming took 3 bases from V and 2 from J, leaving 9 bases between them. The CDR3 contains 14 residues. Germline CDR1 SGHAT, CDR2 FQNNGV. CDR3: CASSFLANTDTQYF. CDR3 coding DNA: TGTGCCAGCAGCTTTTTAGCGAACACAGATACGCAGTATTTT.

This rearrangement joins TRBV6-5 to TRBJ1-5; D unresolved. Looked up from germline, CDR1 is MNHEY and CDR2 is SVGAGI. This CDR3 contains 13 residues. V gave up 8 bases and J gave up 4 bases, with 12 bases separating them. This CDR3 reads CASGRRKNQPQHF. The CDR3 nucleotides are TGTGCCAGCGGTCGCAGAAAAAATCAGCCCCAGCATTTT.

V is TRBV5-1 and J is TRBJ2-7, with 8 positions matching TRBD1. J was trimmed by 6 bases and V by 3 bases; bases with no gene match: 2. Per the germline V gene, CDR1 is SGHRS and CDR2 is YFSETQ. The CDR3 length is 12 residues. CDR3 DNA: TGCGCCAGCAGCTGGGACAGGTCCGAGCAGTACTTC. Its translation: CASSWDRSEQYF.

The CDR3 DNA sequence: TGTGCCAGCAGTAGACAGGGCTACACTGAAGCTTTCTTT. Translated, it gives CASSRQGYTEAFF. The V and J genes are TRBV27 and TRBJ1-1; TRBD1 agrees at 7 bases. With 5 bases clipped from V and 3 bases from J, the junction kept 3 bases outside the gene matches. Germline V lookup: CDR1 MNHEY, CDR2 SMNVEV (reference sequence). CDR3 size: 13 residues.

The rearrangement uses TRBV9 and TRBJ1-1; 7 nucleotides align to TRBD1. Germline CDR1 SGDLS, CDR2 YYNGEE. The CDR3 is made up of 14 amino acids. V dropped 3 bases and J dropped 5; count of bases not matched to a gene: 7. This chain's CDR3 is CASSAASRGTEAFF. CDR3 DNA: TGTGCCAGCAGCGCCGCAAGCAGGGGGACTGAAGCTTTCTTT. Filled out from reference TRBV9 and TRBJ1-1, the complete variable domain reads DSGVTQTPKHLITATGQRVTLRCSPRSGDLSVYWYQQSLDQGLQFLIQYYNGEERAKGNILERFSAQQFPDLHSELNLSSLELGDSALYFCASSAASRGTEAFFGQGTRLTVV.

The genes are TRBV7-3 and TRBJ2-7, with TRBD1 matching over 11 bases. The J segment lost 7 bases and the V segment lost 5 bases, leaving 7 bases of the junction unmatched. CDR3 size: 14 residues. Germline CDR1 SGHTA, CDR2 FQGTGA. CDR3 amino acids: CASSPGQGDLEQYF. The CDR3 region has the DNA TGTGCCAGCAGCCCGGGACAGGGGGACTTGGAGCAGTACTTC.

The chain employs TRBV27 and TRBJ2-1, with D possibly being TRBD1 (6 bases). V was shortened by 8 bases and J by 4 bases, with 12 bases between the two germline ends. The CDR3 runs to 13 residues. Germline V gene sequence: CDR1 MNHEY, CDR2 SMNVEV (reference sequence). CDR3 nucleotide sequence: TGTGCCAGCTCCAGGACAGAATACAATGAGCAGTTCTTC. Its translation is CASSRTEYNEQFF.

The rearrangement uses TRBV24-1 and TRBJ1-2, with TRBD1 identical over 9 bases. V shed 5 bases, J shed 4 bases, and the junction held 7 bases outside the gene matches. The CDR3 has 15 amino acids. Germline CDR1 KGHDR, CDR2 SFDVKD. CDR3 amino acids: CATSATGTGTYGYTF. The CDR3 DNA reads as TGTGCCACCAGTGCCACCGGGACAGGGACCTATGGCTACACCTTC.

The rearrangement joins TRBV10-3 to TRBJ1-2; no definite D call. CDR1 and CDR2 from the germline V gene are ENHRY and SYGVKD. V gave up 6 bases and J gave up 4 bases, with 12 bases separating them. CDR3 size: 13 residues. The CDR3 sequence is CAISADTTYGYTF. The CDR3 nucleotides read TGTGCCATCAGCGCCGACACCACCTATGGCTACACCTTC.

The rearrangement joins TRBV7-2 to TRBJ1-2, with D unresolved. CDR1 and CDR2 (germline): SGHTA, FQGNSA. V was cut by 5 bases and J by 6 bases, with 13 bases left in between. The CDR3 has 13 amino acids. CDR3 bases: TGTGCCAGCAGCCCCTACATGACTAATGGCTACACCTTC. Protein sequence: CASSPYMTNGYTF.

This chain links TRBV5-4 with TRBJ2-3; the D gene is possibly TRBD2 (5 bases). The V end lost 0 bases, the J end lost 0 bases, and 8 bases lay between the germline ends. The CDR3 spans 15 residues. Germline V gene data show CDR1 as SGHNT and CDR2 as YYREEE (reference sequence). CDR3 sequence (DNA): TGTGCCAGCAGCTTGGCAGCGGCTAGCACAGATACGCAGTATTTT. Amino acid sequence: CASSLAAASTDTQYF.